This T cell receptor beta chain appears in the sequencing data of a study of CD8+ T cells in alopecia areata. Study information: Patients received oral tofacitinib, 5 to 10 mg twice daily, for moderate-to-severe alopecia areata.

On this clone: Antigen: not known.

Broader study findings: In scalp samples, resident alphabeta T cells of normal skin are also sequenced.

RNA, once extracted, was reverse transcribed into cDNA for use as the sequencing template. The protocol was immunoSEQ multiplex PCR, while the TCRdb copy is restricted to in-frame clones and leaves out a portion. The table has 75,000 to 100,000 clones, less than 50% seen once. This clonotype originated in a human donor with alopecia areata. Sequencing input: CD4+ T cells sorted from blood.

The CDR3 loop reads CASSPSVGSSGANVLTF. As DNA, the CDR3 is TGTGCCAGCAGCCCGTCAGTAGGGAGCTCTGGGGCCAACGTCCTGACTTTC. This rearrangement joins TRBV4-2 to TRBJ2-6, with D perhaps TRBD2 (5 bases). This CDR3 spans 17 amino acids. Germline V gene sequence: CDR1 LGHNA, CDR2 YNFKEQ. V was trimmed by 4 bases and J by 0 bases, leaving 13 bases between them.